This T cell receptor (beta chain) originates from a study of OX40 agonist ivuxolimab in advanced cancers. Study results and caveats: The study did not work out the antigen specificity of the expanded peripheral T cells.

Trimming removed 6 bases at V and 1 base at J, with 3 bases between. Germline values: CDR1 SNHLY, CDR2 FYNNEI. The CDR3 consists of 11 residues. Concerning this clone itself: Its antigen is not identified.

Only in-frame clones appear in the TCRdb table, and some are missing; sequencing was by immunoSEQ multiplex PCR. The sample consists of tens of thousands of clones, roughly nine tenths of them appearing once. The sample in question was CD4+ or CD8+ T cells sorted from blood, obtained in a trial of the OX40 agonist ivuxolimab. This clonotype was obtained from an adult with an advanced solid tumor such as melanoma, head and neck, liver or kidney cancer. This rearrangement joins TRBV2 to TRBJ2-5, with no clear D. This CDR3 is CASSAQETQYF. CDR3 DNA sequence: TGTGCCAGCAGCGCCCAAGAGACCCAGTACTTC.